The present T cell receptor beta chain was sequenced within a study of circulating and synovial CD4+ cells in juvenile arthritis. Points from the study as a whole: Bulk blood CD4 repertoires were more diverse than these.

The table came from immunoSEQ multiplex PCR; TCRdb's copy has only in-frame clones and leaves some out. The sample records about 30,000 clones, around 93% being singletons. As to this clone: Its antigen is unidentified.

CDR3 length: 16 residues. Trimming removed 2 bases at V and 2 bases at J, with 14 bases between. Germline assignment: CDR1 MDHEN and CDR2 SYDVKM. The source of this sequence is a human donor with juvenile idiopathic arthritis. The rearrangement links TRBV28 to TRBJ2-3; D remains unclear. Material for sequencing was CD4+ T cells from blood. This chain's CDR3 is CASSLVGHLNTDTQYF. DNA for the CDR3: TGTGCCAGCAGTTTAGTGGGCCACCTTAACACAGATACGCAGTATTTT.